One sample yielded the 12 T cell receptor beta chains listed below, sequenced in a study of control samples from healthy donors and cancer patients. Sequencing was performed with immunoSEQ multiplex PCR; in TCRdb, only in-frame clones are kept and a portion is missing. This table holds about 120,000 clones, more than 80% found once. Input material: blood. These receptors were collected from a man aged 50 to 60 in good health.

The chain recombines TRBV19 with TRBJ2-2; TRBD1 aligns across 9 bases. Germline CDR1 is LNHDA and CDR2 is SQIVND (reference sequence). Trimming at V came to 2 bases and at J to 2 bases, leaving 6 bases not matched to a gene. CDR3 length: 17 residues. The CDR3 DNA follows: TGTGCCAGTAGTATACCATGGACAGGGGTCAACACCGGGGAGCTGTTTTTT. Protein sequence: CASSIPWTGVNTGELFF.

The V gene is TRBV2, the J gene TRBJ1-1; the match to TRBD1 covers 7 bases. The CDR3 is 14 amino acids. With 7 bases clipped from V and 1 base from J, the junction kept 6 bases outside the gene matches. Germline-derived CDR1 and CDR2 are SNHLY and FYNNEI. The CDR3 DNA sequence: TGTGCCAGCATTCGGACAGGCGCGAACACTGAAGCTTTCTTT. This sequence encodes CASIRTGANTEAFF.

The chain joins TRBV9 to TRBJ2-6, with 7 positions matching TRBD2. The CDR3 has 18 residues. Per the germline V gene, CDR1 is SGDLS and CDR2 is YYNGEE. V was clipped by 0 bases and J by 0 bases; unmatched bases: 6. Written as DNA, the CDR3 is TGTGCCAGCAGCGTAGCTGCGGGGAGGGGCTCTGGGGCCAACGTCCTGACTTTC. It yields the protein CASSVAAGRGSGANVLTF.

The V gene is TRBV4-2, the J gene TRBJ1-1; TRBD1 is a possible D gene (5 bases). Germline CDR1 is LGHNA and CDR2 is YNFKEQ. The CDR3 covers 12 residues. V lost 3 bases and J lost 7, with 9 bases in between. The CDR3 is CASSQGHVEAFF. The CDR3 DNA sequence: TGTGCCAGCAGCCAGGGGCATGTTGAAGCTTTCTTT.

The CDR3 sequence is CATSRVQGKGQPQHF. The CDR3 nucleotides read TGTGCCACCAGCAGAGTTCAGGGTAAAGGTCAGCCCCAGCATTTT. The chain combines TRBV15 with TRBJ1-5, with a possible D match to TRBD1 (5 bases). Trimming took off 1 base at V and 6 bases at J, with 13 bases between the two ends. CDR3 size: 15 residues. Germline V gene lookup returns CDR1 LNHNV and CDR2 YYDKDF (reference sequence).

The genes are TRBV11-2 and TRBJ1-3, with a weak D call TRBD1 (6 bases). CDR1 and CDR2 from the germline V gene are SGHAT and FQNNGV. Trimming removed 1 base from V and 4 bases from J, with 11 bases in between. This CDR3 has 15 amino acids. The CDR3 nucleotides read TGTGCCAGCAGCTTAGTGGGGGCAAGAGGAAACACCATATATTTT. Translated: CASSLVGARGNTIYF. Full variable domain (missing parts from reference TRBV11-2 and TRBJ1-3): EAGVAQSPRYKIIEKRQSVAFWCNPISGHATLYWYQQILGQGPKLLIQFQNNGVVDDSQLPKDRFSAERLKGVDSTLKIQPAKLEDSAVYLCASSLVGARGNTIYFGEGSWLTVV.

The V call is TRBV7-2, the J call TRBJ1-3; D is unresolved. Germline assignment: CDR1 SGHTA and CDR2 FQGNSA. Trimming removed 1 base from V and 8 bases from J, with 6 bases in between. The CDR3 extends over 12 amino acids. The CDR3 DNA reads as TGTGCCAGCAGCTTAGGGGAGGACACCATATATTTT. It is translated as CASSLGEDTIYF.

V usage is TRBV27 and J usage is TRBJ1-2; D call uncertain. The CDR3 has 15 amino acids. V lost 0 bases and J 2 bases, leaving 10 bases between the germline ends. Germline V CDR1 and CDR2: MNHEY, SMNVEV (reference sequence). The CDR3 coding sequence is TGTGCCAGCAGTTTATCGGTGGGAAGGAACTATGGCTACACCTTC. Encoded protein: CASSLSVGRNYGYTF.

This rearrangement joins TRBV30 to TRBJ1-2; TRBD1 agrees at 7 bases. The CDR3 extends over 13 amino acids. V dropped 7 bases and J dropped 2; count of bases not matched to a gene: 7. Germline values: CDR1 GTSNPN, CDR2 SVGIG (reference sequence). The CDR3 DNA is TGTGCCTCAACGTGGGACAGAAACTATGGCTACACCTTC. It codes for CASTWDRNYGYTF.

The genes are TRBV2 and TRBJ2-1; TRBD2 agrees at 8 bases. J was trimmed by 3 bases and V by 7 bases; bases with no gene match: 2. The length of the CDR3 is 13 residues. CDR1 is SNHLY and CDR2 is FYNNEI in the germline V gene. CDR3 in DNA: TGTGCCAGCAAAAGCGGGGGCTACAATGAGCAGTTCTTC. It yields the protein CASKSGGYNEQFF. Full variable domain (outside the CDR3, taken from reference TRBV2 and TRBJ2-1): EPEVTQTPSHQVTQMGQEVILRCVPISNHLYFYWYRQILGQKVEFLVSFYNNEISEKSEIFDDQFSVERPDGSNFTLKIRSTKLEDSAMYFCASKSGGYNEQFFGPGTRLTVL.

This clone was picked up a small number of times. V and J are TRBV6-2 or TRBV6-3 and TRBJ1-5; TRBD1 aligns across 7 bases. V was pared by 4 bases and J by 0 bases, with 9 bases of the junction left unmatched. Germline V gene lookup returns CDR1 MNHEY and CDR2 SVGEGT. The CDR3 consists of 17 residues. CDR3 nucleotide sequence: TGTGCCAGCAGTTTCTCCGAGGGGGCGCGTAGCAATCAGCCCCAGCATTTT. Translated, it gives CASSFSEGARSNQPQHF.

The chain has TRBV2 and TRBJ1-5, with 7 bases fitting TRBD1. The CDR3 has 15 amino acids. CDR1 and CDR2 (germline): SNHLY, FYNNEI. The V gene end was trimmed by 6 bases and the J gene end by 2 bases; junction bases not matched to a gene: 7. DNA of the CDR3: TGTGCCAGCAGCCTAAGGGGGCTGGGCAATCAGCCCCAGCATTTT. The encoded protein is CASSLRGLGNQPQHF.